The 29 T cell receptor beta chains below all came from one sample that was sequenced in a study of Graves' ophthalmopathy and Graves' hyperthyroidism. TCR beta CDR3 regions were amplified from RNA transcripts. The workflow started with a first-round RT-PCR run with HTBI primers and then moved on to a second-round multiplex PCR. TCRdb re-called the multiplex PCR reads with MiXCR, one entry per CDR3 protein. The table shows almost 750,000 distinct CDR3 sequences, with roughly two fifths occurring only once. Material: peripheral blood. All receptors come from an adult man with Graves' ophthalmopathy.

The chain is built from TRBV15 and TRBJ1-2; D is unclear. The ends were cut back, 0 bases at V and 5 bases at J, with 7 bases in the middle. The CDR3 totals 13 residues. Germline V gives CDR1 LNHNV, CDR2 YYDKDF (reference sequence). The CDR3, as DNA: TGTGCCACCAGCAGAGATCCGGGATATGGCTACACCTTC. Translating it yields CATSRDPGYGYTF.

This clonotype was found a few times. The chain employs TRBV4-2 and TRBJ1-2; the match to TRBD1 covers 7 bases. The V segment lost 0 bases and the J segment 6 bases; nucleotides outside the gene matches: 10. The CDR3 covers 16 residues. The germline CDR1 and CDR2 sequences are LGHNA and YNFKEQ. CDR3 amino acids: CASSQDQGGARNGYTF. In nucleotides, the CDR3 is TGTGCCAGCAGCCAAGATCAGGGGGGGGCTCGTAATGGCTACACCTTC.

This chain links TRBV10-3 with TRBJ2-3, with 10 bases fitting TRBD2. The CDR3 has 14 residues. Germline V gives CDR1 ENHRY, CDR2 SYGVKD. Trimming took 10 bases from V and 4 from J; bases not matched to a gene: 8. The chain's CDR3 is CATISGGASDTQYF. The DNA for the CDR3 is TGTGCCACGATAAGCGGGGGGGCCTCAGATACGCAGTATTTT.

The genes are TRBV19 and TRBJ2-7; D remains ambiguous. There are 14 residues in the CDR3. The V end lost 9 bases, the J end lost 1 base, and 16 bases lay between the germline ends. Germline loops: CDR1 LNHDA, CDR2 SQIVND (reference sequence). CDR3 DNA: TGTGCCAGCAGACCTCCTCGTAGGTCCTACGAGCAGTACTTC. It translates to CASRPPRRSYEQYF.

The table lists this clonotype with a few counts. The chain has TRBV20-1 and TRBJ2-3; no definite D call. The CDR3 is 11 residues long. Germline loops: CDR1 DFQATT, CDR2 SNEGSKA (reference sequence). Trimming pared 7 bases from V and 2 bases from J, leaving 7 bases between. The CDR3 nucleotides read TGCAGTGGCGCAGACACAGATACGCAGTATTTT. This gives the protein CSGADTDTQYF.

This clonotype was seen more than once but under ten times. One junction end does not reproduce the germline sequence, and a read error may be involved. V gene TRBV7-2 combines with J gene TRBJ1-2; 10 nucleotides line up with TRBD1. CDR1 SGHTA and CDR2 FQGNSA come from the germline V gene. This CDR3 has 18 amino acids. CDR3 in amino acids: CASSQGRLGDRGRSGYTF. The CDR3 DNA follows: TGCGCCAGCAGCCAAGGCCGACTCGGGGACAGGGGACGGAGTGGCTACACCTTC.

Comments on this clonotype: A junction end diverges from the germline sequence, so it may reflect a read error. The chain employs TRBV6-1 and TRBJ2-5; no clear D. The CDR3 runs 14 residues. From germline, CDR1 is MNHNS and CDR2 SASEGT. For the CDR3, the DNA is TGTGCCAGCAGTGGGTTGACACTCCAAGAGTCCCAGTACTTC. Translation: CASSGLTLQESQYF.

V is TRBV24-1 and J is TRBJ1-3, with TRBD1 as a possible D gene (5 bases). Germline V lookup: CDR1 KGHDR, CDR2 SFDVKD. Trimming pared 4 bases from V and 8 bases from J, leaving 20 bases between. The CDR3 totals 16 residues. The chain's CDR3 is CATSESRQMDGYTIYF. CDR3 DNA: TGTGCCACCAGTGAGTCTAGACAGATGGATGGCTACACCATATATTTT.

For this clonotype: A much larger clone is a single base away; this may be a read error. The CDR3 DNA follows: TGTGCCAGCAGTTCTCATGGACAGCGCATGTATGGCTACACCTTC. It specifies CASSSHGQRMYGYTF. V is TRBV7-2 and J is TRBJ1-2, with D possibly TRBD1 on 6 matching bases. The CDR3 totals 15 residues. Looked up from germline, CDR1 is SGHTA and CDR2 is FQGNSA. Trimming shortened V by 6 bases and J by 5 bases, and 19 bases separated the two germline ends.

The rearrangement uses TRBV19 and TRBJ1-1; TRBD1 matches 9 bases. Trimming at V came to 7 bases and at J to 5 bases, leaving 11 bases not matched to a gene. CDR3 length: 15 residues. CDR1 LNHDA and CDR2 SQIVND come from the germline V gene (reference sequence). The CDR3 DNA is TGTGCCAGTACAACTAGGACAGGGGTGAGGACTGAAGCTTTCTTT. This codes for CASTTRTGVRTEAFF.

This clonotype was recorded at least ten times. The genes are TRBV7-2 and TRBJ1-5; D gene uncertain. This CDR3 region has 15 residues. Germline CDR1 SGHTA, CDR2 FQGNSA. Trimming left V 1 base short and J 3 bases short, with 10 bases between. The CDR3 nucleotides are TGTGCCAGCAGCTTAGTAGGTTGGGACAATCAGCCCCAGCATTTT. As protein: CASSLVGWDNQPQHF.

A few counts support this clonotype. An end of the junction does not agree with germline; a read error may underlie this. This sequence joins TRBV7-9 and TRBJ1-1; 7 bases agree with TRBD1. CDR3 length: 16 residues. Germline V gene sequence: CDR1 SEHNR, CDR2 FQNEAQ (reference sequence). The CDR3: CAGSQGPGGQGFGAFF. CDR3 in DNA: TGTGCCGGCAGCCAAGGGCCAGGGGGACAAGGGTTCGGGGCTTTCTTT.

This clonotype was counted ten times or more. CDR3 residues: CSVGRNVGSYGYTF. DNA for the CDR3: TGCAGCGTTGGCAGGAACGTAGGCTCCTATGGCTACACCTTC. The V gene is TRBV29-1, the J gene TRBJ1-2; no reliable D call. The CDR3 extends over 14 amino acids. Germline CDR1 SQVTM, CDR2 ANQGSEA. Trimming took off 4 bases at V and 4 bases at J, with 16 bases between the two ends.

This clonotype was recorded many times. The V and J genes are TRBV29-1 and TRBJ1-1; D possibly corresponds to TRBD1 (6 bases). V was cut by 7 bases and J by 6 bases, with 9 bases left in between. This CDR3 contains 10 residues. In germline, CDR1 is SQVTM, CDR2 ANQGSEA. CDR3 sequence reads: CSGRGAEAFF. Written as DNA, the CDR3 is TGCAGCGGCAGGGGAGCTGAAGCTTTCTTT.

The chain employs TRBV24-1 and TRBJ2-7, with 7 bases aligning to TRBD2. V was pared by 12 bases and J by 6 bases, with 13 bases of the junction left unmatched. Germline CDR1 KGHDR, CDR2 SFDVKD. The CDR3 has 13 amino acids. The CDR3 region is CARSGTLHSEQYF. The CDR3 DNA reads as TGTGCCCGCAGCGGGACTCTCCATTCCGAGCAGTACTTC.

This clonotype was counted many times. The chain links TRBV7-2 to TRBJ1-4; 8 bases match TRBD1. The J segment lost 14 bases and the V segment lost 6 bases, leaving 17 bases of the junction unmatched. Looked up from germline, CDR1 is SGHTA and CDR2 is FQGNSA. The CDR3 is 15 residues long. CDR3 sequence: CASSYTGGSDPLLFF. CDR3 nucleotides: TGTGCCAGCAGTTATACAGGGGGAAGCGATCCCCTTCTGTTTTTT.

In its sample, this clonotype was seen once. The rearrangement uses TRBV10-3 and TRBJ2-7, with D perhaps matching TRBD2 (5 bases). V was clipped by 2 bases and J by 1 base, with 9 bases between them. The CDR3 consists of 14 residues. The V gene's germline CDR1 is ENHRY and CDR2 SYGVKD. The CDR3 sequence: CAISERADSYEQYF. As DNA, the CDR3 is TGTGCCATCAGTGAGAGAGCGGATTCCTACGAGCAGTACTTC.

The rearrangement links TRBV29-1 to TRBJ2-3; D gene unclear. V was trimmed by 7 bases and J by 2 bases, leaving 13 bases between them. Germline values: CDR1 SQVTM, CDR2 ANQGSEA. CDR3 length equals 13 residues. CDR3 nucleotides: TGCAGCGCCGATGCCTTAGCCACAGATACGCAGTATTTT. This translates into CSADALATDTQYF.

The CDR3 bases are TGCGCCAGCAGCTTGGCCGGGACAGGGAAGGGCGAGCAGTACTTC. It yields the protein CASSLAGTGKGEQYF. This chain uses TRBV5-1 with TRBJ2-7; TRBD1 matches 9 bases. J was trimmed by 6 bases and V by 0 bases; bases with no gene match: 7. This CDR3 is built from 15 residues. Germline values: CDR1 SGHRS, CDR2 YFSETQ.

This chain joins TRBV9 and TRBJ1-2, with 9 bases aligning to TRBD1. The CDR3 spans 15 residues. Germline V gene data show CDR1 as SGDLS and CDR2 as YYNGEE. The V gene end was trimmed by 3 bases and the J gene end by 5 bases; junction bases not matched to a gene: 8. The DNA of the CDR3 is TGTGCCAGCAGCGCGCCGGGACAGGGCTATTATGGCTACACCTTC. It encodes CASSAPGQGYYGYTF.

The chain employs TRBV2 and TRBJ1-2; D unclear. CDR1 is SNHLY, CDR2 FYNNEI, per germline. V lost 5 bases to trimming and J lost 1 base, with 11 bases between them. This CDR3 has 14 residues. CDR3 sequence (DNA): TGTGCCAGCAGTTTCATGGGCAGTAACTATGGCTACACCTTC. Its translation is CASSFMGSNYGYTF.

The V call is TRBV20-1, the J call TRBJ2-7, with 12 bases lining up with TRBD1. Per the germline V gene, CDR1 is DFQATT and CDR2 is SNEGSKA (reference sequence). V was clipped by 3 bases and J by 6 bases; unmatched bases: 3. The CDR3 length is 13 residues. CDR3 sequence (DNA): TGCAGTGCTAGCCGGGACAGGGGGCCCGAGCAGTACTTC. It yields the protein CSASRDRGPEQYF.

This clonotype was observed a few times. The chain has TRBV11-1 and TRBJ2-7; 8 bases map to TRBD1. CDR1 and CDR2 from the germline V gene are SGHAT and FQDESV (reference sequence). The CDR3 contains 13 residues. V shed 6 bases and J 3 bases; nucleotides not matched to a gene: 4. The CDR3 region is CASRQTGDYEQYF. In DNA form, the CDR3 reads TGTGCCAGCAGGCAGACAGGGGACTACGAGCAGTACTTC.

This clonotype has a count of ten or more. This rearrangement joins TRBV2 to TRBJ1-2, with TRBD1 matching over 9 bases. Germline V lookup: CDR1 SNHLY, CDR2 FYNNEI. J lost 6 bases, V lost 7 bases, and 3 bases had no gene match. The length of the CDR3 is 12 residues. The DNA for the CDR3 is TGTGCCAGCATACAGGGGGCTGATGGCTACACCTTC. Encoded protein: CASIQGADGYTF.

V and J are TRBV4-1 and TRBJ2-7; unclear D gene. CDR1 and CDR2 from the germline V gene are MGHRA and YSYEKL. The CDR3 contains 14 residues. V lost 0 bases, J lost 3 bases, and 9 bases lay in between. CDR3 nucleotide sequence: TGCGCCAGCAGCCAAGAGTTTCGTCTCTACGAGCAGTACTTC. It encodes CASSQEFRLYEQYF.

The chain has TRBV2 and TRBJ2-5, with 7 bases identical to TRBD1. V shed 4 bases, J shed 4 bases, and the junction held 15 bases outside the gene matches. The CDR3 spans 17 residues. Germline loops: CDR1 SNHLY, CDR2 FYNNEI. The DNA of the CDR3 is TGTGCCAGCAGTGCAGGGACGAGGGGGCGCAATGTAGAGACCCAGTACTTC. Protein: CASSAGTRGRNVETQYF. The variable domain in full, completed from reference TRBV2 and TRBJ2-5, reads EPEVTQTPSHQVTQMGQEVILRCVPISNHLYFYWYRQILGQKVEFLVSFYNNEISEKSEIFDDQFSVERPDGSNFTLKIRSTKLEDSAMYFCASSAGTRGRNVETQYFGPGTRLLVL.

The chain has TRBV11-1 and TRBJ1-5, with 7 bases lining up with TRBD1. The CDR3 totals 14 residues. CDR1 is SGHAT and CDR2 is FQDESV in the germline V gene (reference sequence). Trimming took 11 bases from V and 6 from J; bases not matched to a gene: 13. The CDR3 DNA is TGTGCCTGGGATGTAGGACAGGCGGGTCAGCCCCAGCATTTT. Protein product: CAWDVGQAGQPQHF.

About this clonotype: The DNA is omitted, as the CDR3 cannot be located on it reliably, and the CDR3 follows TCRdb's listing. The CDR3 is CASSLIAGKNCFF. V usage is TRBV7-9 and J usage is TRBJ1-4. The CDR3 sequence runs 13 residues, both termini included. Germline CDR1 and CDR2: SEHNR and FQNEAQ (reference sequence).

The genes are TRBV7-9 and TRBJ1-1, with 7 nucleotides matching TRBD1. V shed 3 bases, J shed 0 bases, and the junction held 4 bases outside the gene matches. Looked up from germline, CDR1 is SEHNR and CDR2 is FQNEAQ (reference sequence). The CDR3 loop spans 15 amino acids. CDR3 DNA sequence: TGTGCCAGCAGCTTCGAAGGGGGCTTGAACACTGAAGCTTTCTTT. It specifies CASSFEGGLNTEAFF.